This entry lists 18 T cell receptor beta chains sequenced from one sample in a study of cytomegalovirus exposure and HLA in healthy donors. Primers for the PCR totalled 60 Vbeta and 13 Jbeta. Sequenced by immunoSEQ multiplex PCR; TCRdb stores in-frame clones only, minus some. The table records 150,000 to 180,000 clones, around 81% of them present only once. The specimen sequenced was PBMCs. Source of these receptors: a woman aged 40 to 50 in good health and CMV-seropositive.

Details on this clone: At one boundary the junction diverges from the germline segment, which might be a read error. The V call is TRBV28, the J call TRBJ2-7; a weak D match, TRBD2 (5 bases). CDR1 is MDHEN and CDR2 is SYDVKM in the germline V gene. The CDR3 loop spans 12 amino acids. The CDR3 spells CATFRQPWEQCF. In nucleotides, the CDR3 is TGTGCCACCTTTCGGCAACCTTGGGAGCAGTGCTTC. Full variable domain (rest looked up from reference TRBV28 and TRBJ2-7): DVKVTQSSRYLVKRTGEKVFLECVQDMDHENMFWYRQDPGLGLRLIYFSYDVKMKEKGDIPEGYSVSREKKERFSLILESASTNQTSMYLCATFRQPWEQCFGPGTRLTVT.

The CDR3 loop reads CASSLVTSGKDTQYF. The CDR3 DNA sequence: TGTGCCAGCAGCTTAGTTACTAGCGGGAAGGATACGCAGTATTTT. The V and J genes are TRBV7-8 and TRBJ2-3, with 10 positions matching TRBD2. Trimming took 1 base from V and 6 from J; bases not matched to a gene: 4. Germline values: CDR1 SGHVS, CDR2 FQNEAQ. The CDR3 is 15 amino acids.

This clone was seen only a few times. This chain connects TRBV5-6 to TRBJ1-1, with 7 bases aligning to TRBD1. Germline lookup yields CDR1 SGHDT and CDR2 YYEEEE. This CDR3 spans 13 amino acids. The junction had 5 bases not matched to a gene; V was cut back by 4 bases and J by 5 bases. Here the CDR3 DNA reads TGTGCCAGCAGCAAAGGGACAGCGACTGAAGCTTTCTTT. Its translation: CASSKGTATEAFF.

The V and J genes are TRBV6-4 and TRBJ2-7; 7 bases agree with TRBD2. The V segment lost 8 bases and the J segment 3 bases; nucleotides outside the gene matches: 4. Germline-derived CDR1 and CDR2 are MRHNA and SNTAGT. This CDR3 has 12 residues. CDR3 region: CASLGLNYEQYF. The CDR3 DNA reads as TGTGCCAGCCTGGGACTAAACTACGAGCAGTACTTC.

V and J are TRBV5-1 and TRBJ2-7, with D tentatively TRBD2 (6 bases). The length of the CDR3 is 13 residues. Trimming shortened V by 6 bases and J by 6 bases, and 16 bases separated the two germline ends. Germline assignment: CDR1 SGHRS and CDR2 YFSETQ. The CDR3 loop reads CASTPGGFGEQYF. CDR3 bases: TGCGCCAGCACCCCTGGGGGGTTCGGCGAGCAGTACTTC.

This chain uses TRBV12-5 with TRBJ2-5, with 8 bases that match TRBD2. After removal of 4 bases from V and 4 bases from J, the junction contained 5 bases not matched to a gene. Germline V CDR1 and CDR2: LGHNT, FRNRAP. The CDR3 is 14 amino acids. CDR3 sequence (DNA): TGTGCTAGTGGTTCCGGGAGGGTAGGAGAGACCCAGTACTTC. Residues: CASGSGRVGETQYF.

The CDR3 DNA follows: TGTGCCAGCAGTTTGGTGTTAGCGGGAGAAGATACGCAGTATTTT. Its translation: CASSLVLAGEDTQYF. The genes are TRBV28 and TRBJ2-3; 9 positions agree with TRBD2. The germline CDR1 and CDR2 sequences are MDHEN and SYDVKM. CDR3 length: 15 residues. The V gene end was trimmed by 3 bases and the J gene end by 5 bases; junction bases not matched to a gene: 6.

J is TRBJ2-1 and V is TRBV6-1, with 7 nucleotides matching TRBD2. Germline V gives CDR1 MNHNS, CDR2 SASEGT. The CDR3 is 15 residues long. Unmatched junction bases numbered 4, after V lost 4 bases and J lost 1 base. The DNA for the CDR3 is TGTGCCAGCAGTGTCCCGGGACTATCCTACAATGAGCAGTTCTTC. It codes for CASSVPGLSYNEQFF.

The gene calls are TRBV6-5 and TRBJ2-3, with D unclear. Trimming removed 5 bases at V and 2 bases at J, with 8 bases between. Germline lookup yields CDR1 MNHEY and CDR2 SVGAGI. The length of the CDR3 is 13 residues. The CDR3 here is CASSRLYTDTQYF. The CDR3 DNA is TGTGCCAGCAGTCGACTTTACACAGATACGCAGTATTTT.

This chain links TRBV2 with TRBJ2-1, with 7 bases that match TRBD1. CDR1 and CDR2 from the germline V gene are SNHLY and FYNNEI. The CDR3 length is 14 residues. V shed 8 bases, J shed 3 bases, and the junction held 7 bases outside the gene matches. CDR3 coding DNA: TGTGCCAGCCGAAGACAGGGAAGCTACAATGAGCAGTTCTTC. Translated: CASRRQGSYNEQFF. Full variable domain (rest looked up from reference TRBV2 and TRBJ2-1): EPEVTQTPSHQVTQMGQEVILRCVPISNHLYFYWYRQILGQKVEFLVSFYNNEISEKSEIFDDQFSVERPDGSNFTLKIRSTKLEDSAMYFCASRRQGSYNEQFFGPGTRLTVL.

The chain links TRBV19 to TRBJ2-7; TRBD2 aligns across 9 bases. CDR1 is LNHDA and CDR2 is SQIVND in the germline V gene (reference sequence). Losses at the gene ends were 5 bases for V and 4 bases for J; bases not matched to a gene: 15. CDR3 length: 17 amino acids. As DNA, the CDR3 is TGTGCCAGTAGTGTAAGCGGTCTAGCGGGATCCGGTTACGAGCAGTACTTC. It yields the protein CASSVSGLAGSGYEQYF.

The rearrangement links TRBV29-1 to TRBJ2-1, with 11 bases matching TRBD2. This CDR3 comprises 13 residues. CDR1 is SQVTM and CDR2 is ANQGSEA in the germline V gene. The ends lost 0 bases at V and 12 bases at J; junction bases unmatched: 4. The CDR3 spells CSVEELAGVVQFF. CDR3 in DNA: TGCAGCGTTGAAGAACTAGCGGGAGTGGTGCAGTTCTTC.

This sequence joins TRBV28 and TRBJ1-1; D is possibly TRBD1 (6 bases). Germline CDR1 reads MDHEN; CDR2 reads SYDVKM. Trimming cost V 5 bases and J 1 base, with 14 bases left between them. The CDR3 extends over 15 amino acids. CDR3 sequence reads: CASSRTGSGNTEAFF. CDR3 DNA: TGTGCCAGCAGTCGTACAGGGTCAGGGAACACTGAAGCTTTCTTT. Combining the CDR3 with reference TRBV28 and TRBJ1-1 gives the whole variable domain DVKVTQSSRYLVKRTGEKVFLECVQDMDHENMFWYRQDPGLGLRLIYFSYDVKMKEKGDIPEGYSVSREKKERFSLILESASTNQTSMYLCASSRTGSGNTEAFFGQGTRLTVV.

The chain recombines TRBV5-4 with TRBJ2-1; 14 positions match TRBD2. The germline V gene encodes CDR1 SGHNT and CDR2 YYREEE (reference sequence). V lost 4 bases, J lost 6 bases, and 9 bases stayed unmatched. CDR3 length: 17 residues. DNA for the CDR3: TGTGCCAGCAGCCTCGGACTAGCGGGAGGCTCGGGCAATGAGCAGTTCTTC. Its translation: CASSLGLAGGSGNEQFF. The full variable domain, completed using reference TRBV5-4 and TRBJ2-1, is ETGVTQSPTHLIKTRGQQVTLRCSSQSGHNTVSWYQQALGQGPQFIFQYYREEENGRGNFPPRFSGLQFPNYSSELNVNALELDDSALYLCASSLGLAGGSGNEQFFGPGTRLTVL.

The genes are TRBV6-6 and TRBJ1-2; 10 bases are a match to TRBD1. With V trimmed by 2 bases and J by 2 bases, 2 bases remained unmatched. The CDR3 runs to 15 residues. Germline-derived CDR1 and CDR2 are MNHNY and SVGAGI (reference sequence). CDR3 coding DNA: TGTGCCAGCAGTTACACGGGACAGGGGAACTATGGCTACACCTTC. Translating it yields CASSYTGQGNYGYTF.

The rearrangement links TRBV30 to TRBJ2-5; 7 bases line up with TRBD2. The DNA end is a closer match to TRBJ2-7, so the J assignment may be wrong. This CDR3 comprises 15 residues. Germline V CDR1 and CDR2: GTSNPN, SVGIG (reference sequence). CDR3 amino acids: CAWSPVGGGGDEQYF. The CDR3 coding sequence is TGTGCCTGGAGTCCTGTCGGCGGGGGAGGAGACGAGCAGTACTTC.

This clone was seen more than once but under ten times. J is TRBJ2-1 and V is TRBV7-8; 7 bases align to TRBD2. Trimming took 2 bases from V and 9 from J; bases not matched to a gene: 1. The germline V gene encodes CDR1 SGHVS and CDR2 FQNEAQ. The CDR3 spans 12 residues. The CDR3 is CASSLPGGEQFF. The CDR3 DNA is TGTGCCAGCAGCTTACCGGGAGGTGAGCAGTTCTTC.

The V and J genes are TRBV18 and TRBJ1-1; D possibly corresponds to TRBD1 (5 bases). V lost 5 bases and J lost 1, with 11 bases in between. The CDR3 totals 14 residues. Germline CDR1 reads KGHSH; CDR2 reads LQKENI. CDR3 nucleotides: TGTGCCAGCTCAAGGCAGGGAGGGAACACTGAAGCTTTCTTT. Translation: CASSRQGGNTEAFF.